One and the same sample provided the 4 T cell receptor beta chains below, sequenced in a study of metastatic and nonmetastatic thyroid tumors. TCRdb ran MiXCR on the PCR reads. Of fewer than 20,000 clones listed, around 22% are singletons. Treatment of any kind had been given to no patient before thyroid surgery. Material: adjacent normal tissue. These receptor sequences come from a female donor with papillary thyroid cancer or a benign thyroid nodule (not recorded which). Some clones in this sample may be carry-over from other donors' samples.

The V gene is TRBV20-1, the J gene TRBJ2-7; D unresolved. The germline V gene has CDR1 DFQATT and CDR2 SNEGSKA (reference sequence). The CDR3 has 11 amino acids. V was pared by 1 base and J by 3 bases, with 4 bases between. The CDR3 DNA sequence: TGCAGTGCTAGAGTCGACTACGAGCAGTACTTC. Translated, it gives CSARVDYEQYF.

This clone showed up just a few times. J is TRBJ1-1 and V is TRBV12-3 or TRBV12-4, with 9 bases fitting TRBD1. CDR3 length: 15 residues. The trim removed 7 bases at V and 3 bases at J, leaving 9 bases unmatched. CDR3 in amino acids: CASNQGQGMDTEAFF. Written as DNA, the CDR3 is TGTGCCAGCAACCAGGGACAGGGCATGGACACTGAAGCTTTCTTT.

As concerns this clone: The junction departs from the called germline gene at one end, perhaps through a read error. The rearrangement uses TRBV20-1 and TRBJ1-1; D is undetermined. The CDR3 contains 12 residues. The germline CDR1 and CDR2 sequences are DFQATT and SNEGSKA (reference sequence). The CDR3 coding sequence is TGCAGTTCCCCCCCCCGGAACACTGAATCTTTCTTT. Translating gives CSSPPRNTESFF.

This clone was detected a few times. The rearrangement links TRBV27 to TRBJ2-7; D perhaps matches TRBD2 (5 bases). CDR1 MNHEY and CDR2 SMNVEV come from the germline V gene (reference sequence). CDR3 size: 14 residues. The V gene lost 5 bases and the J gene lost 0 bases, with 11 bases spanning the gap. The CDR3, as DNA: TGTGCCAGCAGTCCGGCCGACTACTCCTACGAGCAGTACTTC. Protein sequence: CASSPADYSYEQYF.